This entry features one T cell receptor (beta chain) sequence. This specimen comes from a study of blood T cell repertoires in COVID-19. The wider study: Samples taken during acute and convalescent COVID-19 were collected in the United States, Italy and Spain. T cells, B-cell-depleted T cells, or PBMCs supplied cDNA or gDNA.

CDR1 is SGHVS, CDR2 FQNEAQ, per germline. The CDR3 has 14 residues. V lost 1 base, J lost 2 bases, and 6 bases lay in between. This table comes from immunoSEQ multiplex PCR, and its TCRdb copy is limited to in-frame clones, with some not included. Of about 150,000 clones detected, approximately 83% appear once; the ten largest clones hold about 12%. The source is a woman in her sixties with COVID-19, enrolled during active disease. The sequenced sample was peripheral blood. The chain couples TRBV7-8 to TRBJ1-3, with D hard to call. DNA of the CDR3: TGTGCCAGCAGCTTAGGAGGAACTGGAAACACCATATATTTT. It encodes CASSLGGTGNTIYF.